This passage covers 2 T cell receptor beta chains from one sample sequenced in a study of T cells in localized non-small cell lung cancer. TCRdb keeps only in-frame clones here, not all; method: immunoSEQ multiplex PCR. The data show about 5,900 clones, roughly a quarter seen once. The specimen was lung tumor tissue, collected before any cancer treatment. The receptor source for this set is a female donor older than 55 with stage I lung adenocarcinoma.

This clone showed up just a few times. The rearrangement links TRBV15 to TRBJ1-2; a possible D gene is TRBD1 (6 bases). V was cut by 1 base and J by 4 bases, with 13 bases left in between. CDR1 and CDR2 (germline): LNHNV, YYDKDF (reference sequence). This CDR3 contains 15 residues. CDR3: CATSRVGGGAYGYTF. DNA for the CDR3: TGTGCCACCAGCAGAGTAGGGGGAGGGGCCTATGGCTACACCTTC.

The V and J genes are TRBV29-1 and TRBJ2-5; D might be TRBD2 (6 bases). The CDR3 is made up of 14 amino acids. Germline V gene data show CDR1 as SQVTM and CDR2 as ANQGSEA. The V gene lost 8 bases and the J gene lost 2 bases, with 18 bases spanning the gap. The CDR3 sequence: CSTLLPSGQETQYF. The CDR3 nucleotides are TGCAGCACCCTCCTCCCGAGCGGGCAAGAGACCCAGTACTTC.